This T cell receptor (beta chain) appears in the sequencing data of a study of CD8 T cells in Susac syndrome (dated by TCRdb to between 2017 and 2020). In terms of the full investigation: Among the Susac syndrome patients who were sequenced, clinically active disease was present in more than 5 and clinical remission was observed in fewer than 10. Susac syndrome patients were therapy-naive, on corticosteroids (some also receiving IVIg), or on IVIg alone at blood withdrawal. Whether CD8+ T cell activation and differentiation in Susac syndrome was antigen driven was tested using repertoire sequencing.

Results and caveats for the whole study, not just this receptor: The number of individuals in the TCR sequencing and HLA analysis was acknowledged as relatively small. The CD4+ T cell repertoire of patients with Susac syndrome showed no detectable clonal expansion.

Regarding this clonotype: Its antigen remains unidentified. One base away there is no much larger clone; base qualities are not given.

RNA was extracted using the RNeasy kit, and roughly 0.45 to 1 microgram was reverse transcribed with random hexamers. The immunoSEQ multiplex PCR assay, covering 54 Vbeta and 13 Jbeta segments, was used to amplify TCR beta CDR3 regions. Bias from PCR amplification was corrected by using a synthetic template baseline for primer optimization and for computational correction. The authors' analysis ran thus. Only productive sequences were kept, with reads annotated to V, D and J genes according to IMGT and analyzed in immunoSEQ Analyzer. Clonality was computed as one minus Shannon entropy normalized by log2 of the number of productive unique sequences. For each patient and control, public and private clones were evaluated within the 100 most prevalent clones. Clones were defined as Susac-specific if absent from the healthy and MS cohorts, from 1052 published viral clones and from other ImmuneACCESS disease sequences. The public reads were quality trimmed at Q25 with fastp and then assembled into clones with MiXCR by TCRdb, keeping productive beta chains. When rows share a CDR3 protein, they turn into one entry using the most common DNA and genes. TCRdb, not the authors, supplied the V and J calls. Recorded for this sample are approximately 150,000 distinct CDR3 sequences; approximately 96% of them occurred a single time. The biggest ten clones account for 0.084% of the sample.

Peripheral blood CD8+ and CD4+ T cells from healthy donors, Susac syndrome patients and multiple sclerosis patients were profiled using high-throughput TCR beta sequencing. The Susac syndrome patients fulfilled recently defined diagnostic criteria for definite or probable disease. CD8+ TEMRA cells were enriched by FACS, while bulk CD8+ and CD4+ T cells were purified by magnetic negative isolation. Blood was drawn into EDTA tubes, processed within 24 hours, and PBMCs were isolated by density gradient centrifugation. PBMCs destined for TCR sequencing were cryopreserved in liquid nitrogen and later thawed in a 37 °C water bath. Purity of sorted or isolated CD4+, CD8+ and CD8+ TEMRA cells was at least 90%. The V end gives up 3 bases and the J end 3 bases, leaving 0 bases in the junction not matched to a gene. CDR1 and CDR2 are drawn from the germline V gene (reference sequence): DFQATT, SNEGSKA. The CDR3 spans 12 residues, from the cysteine through the phenylalanine. Just the 36-base CDR3 DNA is kept, in frame starting at base 1.

The sample consisted of CD4+ T cells from PBMCs. The TCR sequence derives from a human donor with Susac syndrome. The chain links TRBV20-1 with TRBJ2-5, and 8 bases in between align with TRBD2. CDR3 loop: CSASGREETQYF. Here is the DNA: TGCAGTGCTAGCGGGAGGGAAGAGACCCAGTACTTC.